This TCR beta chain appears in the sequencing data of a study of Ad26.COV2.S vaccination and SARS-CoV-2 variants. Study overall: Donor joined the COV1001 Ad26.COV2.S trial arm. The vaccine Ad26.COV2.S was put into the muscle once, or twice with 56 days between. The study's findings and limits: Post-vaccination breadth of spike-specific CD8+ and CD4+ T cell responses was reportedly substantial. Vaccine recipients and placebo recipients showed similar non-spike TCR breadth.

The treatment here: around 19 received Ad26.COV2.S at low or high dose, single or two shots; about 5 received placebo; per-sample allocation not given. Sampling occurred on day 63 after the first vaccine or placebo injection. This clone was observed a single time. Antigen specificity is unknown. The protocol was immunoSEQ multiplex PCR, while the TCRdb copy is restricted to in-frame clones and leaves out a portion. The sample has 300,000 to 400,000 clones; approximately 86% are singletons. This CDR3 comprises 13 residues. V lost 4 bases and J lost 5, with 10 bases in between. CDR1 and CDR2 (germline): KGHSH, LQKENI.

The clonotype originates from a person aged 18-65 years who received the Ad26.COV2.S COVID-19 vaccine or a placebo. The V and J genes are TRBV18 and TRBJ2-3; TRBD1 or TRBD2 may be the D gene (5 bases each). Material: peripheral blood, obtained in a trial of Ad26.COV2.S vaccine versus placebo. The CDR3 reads CASSLGARDTQYF. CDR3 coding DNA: TGTGCCAGCTCACTCGGGGCTAGAGATACGCAGTATTTT.